Below are 27 T cell receptor beta chains sequenced from a single sample in a study of glioma-infiltrating T cells (dated by TCRdb to 2015 to 2016). The instrument given in TCRdb is Illumina MiSeq. TCR alpha and beta CDR3 regions were amplified with the iRepertoire nested amplicon-rescue multiplex PCR (arm-PCR) platform from RNA. In TCRdb, the public reads were trimmed at Q25 with fastp and aligned with MiXCR, with productive beta chains retained. All rows with the same CDR3 protein become a single entry with the most common DNA and genes. The table for this sample lists about 44,000 distinct CDR3 sequences; approximately 20% of them were counted only once. Roughly 6.1% of the sample rests with the top ten. The sequenced sample consisted of glioma tissue, nonneoplastic brain tissue, or PBMCs (not recorded which). Receptor source: a human donor with low-grade glioma or glioblastoma, undergoing nonglioma brain surgery, or in good health (not recorded which).

Remarks on this clonotype: One base away lies a much larger clone, so this may be a sequencing read error. The gene calls are TRBV11-2 and TRBJ2-7, with D perhaps given as TRBD1 or TRBD2 (7 bases each). Trimming pared 4 bases from V and 11 bases from J, leaving 21 bases between. The CDR3 runs 14 residues. Germline V gene data show CDR1 as SGHAT and CDR2 as FQNNGV. In DNA, the CDR3 is TGTGCCAGCAGCTCTTCCTGGGGGGGACAGCTTGAGTACTTC. It translates to CASSSSWGGQLEYF. The whole variable domain, remainder taken from reference TRBV11-2 and TRBJ2-7, is EAGVAQSPRYKIIEKRQSVAFWCNPISGHATLYWYQQILGQGPKLLIQFQNNGVVDDSQLPKDRFSAERLKGVDSTLKIQPAKLEDSAVYLCASSSSWGGQLEYFGPGTRLTVT.

This chain connects TRBV13 to TRBJ1-6; maybe TRBD1 (6 bases). The germline gives CDR1 PRHDT, CDR2 FYEKMQ (reference sequence). V lost 5 bases and J 0 bases, leaving 14 bases between the germline ends. The CDR3 has 17 amino acids. As DNA, the CDR3 is TGTGCCAGCAGCGGACAGTCGACGACCTCCTATAATTCACCCCTCCACTTT. This encodes CASSGQSTTSYNSPLHF.

This clonotype was counted a few times. This CDR3 is CASSQAEGGTQYF. The CDR3 DNA is TGTGCCAGCAGCCAAGCCGAGGGGGGTACGCAGTATTTT. This chain joins TRBV3-1 and TRBJ2-3; D possibly matches TRBD1 or TRBD2 (6 bases each). CDR1 and CDR2 (germline): LGHDT, YNNKEL (reference sequence). The CDR3 consists of 13 residues. The germline V and J ends were trimmed by 1 base and 8 bases, with 10 bases remaining between them.

This clonotype was seen many times. Germline and junction disagree at one end, which may indicate a read error. This chain connects TRBV20-1 to TRBJ2-3; no definite D call. Germline V gene lookup returns CDR1 DFQATT and CDR2 SNEGSKA (reference sequence). The CDR3 covers 11 residues. CDR3 residues: CSADRGDAQYF. CDR3 nucleotides: TGCAGTGCTGATAGAGGAGATGCGCAGTATTTT.

This clonotype occurred a few times. V gene TRBV4-1 combines with J gene TRBJ2-5; perhaps TRBD1 as D (5 bases). Germline V CDR1 and CDR2: MGHRA, YSYEKL. This CDR3 contains 17 residues. V was shortened by 1 base and J by 0 bases, with 15 bases between the two germline ends. CDR3 bases: TGCGCCAGCAGCCAAGGACAGTATCTGGGAAACCAAGAGACCCAGTACTTC. Translated: CASSQGQYLGNQETQYF.

This clonotype was seen ten or more times. The rearrangement links TRBV2 to TRBJ1-1, with D perhaps matching TRBD1 (5 bases). V lost 6 bases and J 6 bases, leaving 11 bases between the germline ends. Per the germline V gene, CDR1 is SNHLY and CDR2 is FYNNEI. This CDR3 comprises 12 residues. For the CDR3, the DNA is TGTGCCAGCAGGAAGGACAAGGCTGAAGCTTTCTTT. It yields the protein CASRKDKAEAFF.

This clonotype was seen a few times. A read error is possible here, since a much larger clone lies one base away. The chain recombines TRBV28 with TRBJ2-7; D remains unclear. CDR3 length: 12 residues. Per germline, CDR1 MDHEN and CDR2 SYDVKM. Here the CDR3 DNA reads TGTGCCCGCAGTTTCCAACCCTACGAGCAGTACTTC. The encoded protein is CARSFQPYEQYF.

V usage is TRBV7-6 and J usage is TRBJ1-1; TRBD1 aligns across 7 bases. The V segment lost 0 bases and the J segment 7 bases; nucleotides outside the gene matches: 8. The CDR3 contains 15 residues. Germline-derived CDR1 and CDR2 are SGHVS and FNYEAQ. This CDR3 is CASSLAPGQEGEAFF. CDR3 bases: TGTGCCAGCAGCTTAGCGCCTGGACAGGAGGGTGAAGCTTTCTTT.

This clonotype was seen many times. This chain links TRBV15 with TRBJ2-1; D may be TRBD2 (6 bases). The germline gives CDR1 LNHNV, CDR2 YYDKDF (reference sequence). CDR3 size: 14 residues. V lost 5 bases to trimming and J lost 0 bases, with 8 bases between them. CDR3 sequence (DNA): TGTGCCACCAGCTTCGGGAGCTCCTACAATGAGCAGTTCTTC. Protein sequence: CATSFGSSYNEQFF.

This clonotype appeared many times. CDR3 bases: TGTGCCAGCTCACGAAACAGGAACACTGAAGCTTTCTTT. Protein product: CASSRNRNTEAFF. The rearrangement joins TRBV18 to TRBJ1-1; D gene ambiguous. CDR1 KGHSH and CDR2 LQKENI come from the germline V gene. Trimming removed 4 bases at V and 1 base at J, with 7 bases between. The CDR3 is made up of 13 amino acids.

The chain links TRBV27 to TRBJ2-1, with D perhaps matching TRBD1 (5 bases). CDR1 is MNHEY, CDR2 SMNVEV, per germline (reference sequence). The CDR3 runs to 13 residues. V lost 3 bases and J lost 6, with 9 bases in between. The CDR3 DNA follows: TGTGCCAGCAGTTTGGACATGGGCAATGAGCAGTTCTTC. Residues: CASSLDMGNEQFF.

This clonotype was counted ten times or more. V usage is TRBV18 and J usage is TRBJ1-5, with TRBD1 as a possible D gene (6 bases). Germline CDR1 and CDR2: KGHSH and LQKENI. Trimming shortened V by 3 bases and J by 4 bases, and 13 bases separated the two germline ends. The CDR3 sequence is 15 residues long. In DNA form, the CDR3 reads TGTGCCAGCTCACCGTCCTACAGGGAAAATCAGCCCCAGCATTTT. Translating gives CASSPSYRENQPQHF. Full variable domain (rest looked up from reference TRBV18 and TRBJ1-5): NAGVMQNPRHLVRRRGQEARLRCSPMKGHSHVYWYRQLPEEGLKFMVYLQKENIIDESGMPKERFSAEFPKEGPSILRIQQVVRGDSAAYFCASSPSYRENQPQHFGDGTRLSIL.

The rearrangement joins TRBV7-2 to TRBJ2-5, with 13 bases matching TRBD2. Germline lookup yields CDR1 SGHTA and CDR2 FQGNSA. The CDR3 is made up of 18 amino acids. Losses at the gene ends were 5 bases for V and 6 bases for J; bases not matched to a gene: 15. The CDR3 loop reads CASSPPPQLAGGPQTQYF. CDR3 bases: TGTGCCAGCAGCCCCCCCCCCCAACTAGCGGGAGGGCCCCAGACCCAGTACTTC.

This clonotype was counted between two and nine times. The chain has TRBV4-2 and TRBJ2-7, with 10 bases matching TRBD1. Trimming took 0 bases from V and 4 from J; bases not matched to a gene: 9. The CDR3 length is 17 residues. Germline-derived CDR1 and CDR2 are LGHNA and YNFKEQ. The CDR3 DNA sequence: TGTGCCAGCAGCCAAGACGTGAGGGACAGGGGACTTTACGAGCAGTACGTC. Translation gives CASSQDVRDRGLYEQYV.

Of note for this clonotype: A much larger clone lies one base from this, so it may be a read error. The chain recombines TRBV2 with TRBJ1-2; a possible D gene is TRBD1 (5 bases). This CDR3 is 15 amino acids long. Germline V gene sequence: CDR1 SNHLY, CDR2 FYNNEI. The chain's CDR3 is CAGSARVQGHYGYTF. DNA for the CDR3: TGTGCCGGCAGTGCCCGGGTGCAGGGCCACTATGGCTACACCTTC.

This sequence joins TRBV5-8 and TRBJ2-7; 10 bases map to TRBD1. The CDR3 spans 15 residues. V was clipped by 4 bases and J by 0 bases; unmatched bases: 4. Germline V gives CDR1 SGHTS, CDR2 YDEGEE. Here the CDR3 DNA reads TGTGCCAGCAGCGCACGGACAGGGGGCTCCTACGAGCAGTACTTC. Its translation: CASSARTGGSYEQYF.

For this clonotype: A read error is possible here, since a much larger clone lies one base away. The chain links TRBV7-9 to TRBJ2-3; 9 positions agree with TRBD1. Per the germline V gene, CDR1 is SEHNR and CDR2 is FQNEAQ (reference sequence). The CDR3 covers 14 residues. CDR3 nucleotide sequence: TGTGCCAGCAGCTATACAGGGGGCACAGGTACGCAGTATTTT. Encoded protein: CASSYTGGTGTQYF.

A few counts support this clonotype. The J gene is TRBJ2-7, the V gene TRBV29-1; TRBD1 aligns across 7 bases. Germline trimming cut 8 bases from V and 2 bases from J; bases unmatched to any gene: 6. The CDR3 has 12 amino acids. CDR1 and CDR2 (germline): SQVTM, ANQGSEA. CDR3 sequence: CSIRTGTYEQYF. In DNA form, the CDR3 reads TGCAGCATAAGGACAGGCACCTACGAGCAGTACTTC.

In this sample, this clonotype turned up many times. The rearrangement uses TRBV27 and TRBJ2-5; weak D call: TRBD1 (6 bases). Germline CDR1 reads MNHEY; CDR2 reads SMNVEV (reference sequence). V lost 6 bases to trimming and J lost 5 bases, with 16 bases between them. The length of the CDR3 is 14 residues. The CDR3 here is CASSYGQLRETQYF. Written as DNA, the CDR3 is TGTGCCAGCAGCTATGGACAGCTGAGGGAGACCCAGTACTTC.

A few counts support this clonotype. A clone one base away is much larger, so this may be a read error. The V call is TRBV5-8, the J call TRBJ1-1; D gene unclear. Germline CDR1 SGHTS, CDR2 YDEGEE. The germline V and J ends were trimmed by 0 bases and 5 bases, with 20 bases remaining between them. This CDR3 comprises 17 residues. CDR3 sequence (DNA): TGTGCCAGCAGCTTGGAGATTTGGTTTAGGGCTGGGACTGAAGCTTTCTTT. Amino acid sequence: CASSLEIWFRAGTEAFF.

Ten or more counts support this clonotype. The V gene is TRBV5-1, the J gene TRBJ2-3; D is possibly TRBD2 (6 bases). Per the germline V gene, CDR1 is SGHRS and CDR2 is YFSETQ. The germline V and J ends were trimmed by 0 bases and 2 bases, with 13 bases remaining between them. CDR3 length equals 16 residues. Written as DNA, the CDR3 is TGCGCCAGCAGCTTGGGACTAGTGAGCCTCACAGATACGCAGTATTTT. Amino acid sequence: CASSLGLVSLTDTQYF.

Details on this clonotype: A junction end diverges from the germline sequence, so it may reflect a read error. The V and J genes are TRBV28 and TRBJ1-4, with D unresolved. This CDR3 has 15 residues. Germline CDR1 MDHEN, CDR2 SYDVKM. The CDR3 is CASSSPEGINKKLFF. CDR3 in DNA: TGTGCCAGCAGTTCCCCGGAGGGCATTAATAAAAAACTGTTTTTT. The full variable domain, in which reference TRBV28 and TRBJ1-4 provide the parts outside the CDR3, is DVKVTQSSRYLVKRTGEKVFLECVQDMDHENMFWYRQDPGLGLRLIYFSYDVKMKEKGDIPEGYSVSREKKERFSLILESASTNQTSMYLCASSSPEGINKKLFFGSGTQLSVL.

CDR3 DNA sequence: TGCAGCGTTTTGGGTTATGGCTACACCTTC. Residues: CSVLGYGYTF. This chain links TRBV29-1 with TRBJ1-2; D unclear. V shed 5 bases and J shed 5 bases, with 6 bases lying between them. This CDR3 comprises 10 residues. Germline V gene sequence: CDR1 SQVTM, CDR2 ANQGSEA.

In its sample, this clonotype was seen many times. V is TRBV15 and J is TRBJ2-1, with 7 bases matching TRBD1. This CDR3 is built from 18 residues. The V segment lost 0 bases and the J segment 6 bases; nucleotides outside the gene matches: 14. Germline CDR1 and CDR2: LNHNV and YYDKDF (reference sequence). The DNA for the CDR3 is TGTGCCACCAGCAGAGATATATCGTCGGGGAACAGGGGCAATGAGCAGTTCTTC. Residues: CATSRDISSGNRGNEQFF. Filled out from reference TRBV15 and TRBJ2-1, the complete variable domain reads DAMVIQNPRYQVTQFGKPVTLSCSQTLNHNVMYWYQQKSSQAPKLLFHYYDKDFNNEADTPDNFQSRRPNTSFCFLDIRSPGLGDTAMYLCATSRDISSGNRGNEQFFGPGTRLTVL.

Details on this clonotype: One junction end disagrees with the germline gene, perhaps due to a read error. The J gene is TRBJ2-1, the V gene TRBV14, with D perhaps given as TRBD1 or TRBD2 (5 bases each). The CDR3 has 17 amino acids. Germline-derived CDR1 and CDR2 are SGHDN and FVKESK. CDR3 amino acids: CASSRGRDRRSYNQQFF. CDR3 DNA sequence: TGTGCCAGCAGCCGGGGCCGGGACCGCAGATCCTACAATCAGCAGTTCTTC.

This clonotype was observed at least ten times. The rearrangement joins TRBV5-1 to TRBJ2-1; 8 nucleotides align to TRBD2. The CDR3 sequence is 13 residues long. Germline CDR1 and CDR2: SGHRS and YFSETQ. V lost 4 bases and J lost 6; bases outside the gene matches: 3. The CDR3 bases are TGCGCCAGCAGCGACGGGGGGGTCAATGAGCAGTTCTTC. Its protein product is CASSDGGVNEQFF.

The sample holds many counts of this clonotype. This sequence joins TRBV2 and TRBJ1-1; D remains ambiguous. The V and J ends lost 6 bases and 1 base respectively, with 12 bases between them. Germline V gene lookup returns CDR1 SNHLY and CDR2 FYNNEI. The CDR3 has 14 residues. The CDR3 region is CASSRLSQNTEAFF. The CDR3 nucleotides read TGTGCCAGCAGCCGTTTGTCGCAGAACACTGAAGCTTTCTTT.